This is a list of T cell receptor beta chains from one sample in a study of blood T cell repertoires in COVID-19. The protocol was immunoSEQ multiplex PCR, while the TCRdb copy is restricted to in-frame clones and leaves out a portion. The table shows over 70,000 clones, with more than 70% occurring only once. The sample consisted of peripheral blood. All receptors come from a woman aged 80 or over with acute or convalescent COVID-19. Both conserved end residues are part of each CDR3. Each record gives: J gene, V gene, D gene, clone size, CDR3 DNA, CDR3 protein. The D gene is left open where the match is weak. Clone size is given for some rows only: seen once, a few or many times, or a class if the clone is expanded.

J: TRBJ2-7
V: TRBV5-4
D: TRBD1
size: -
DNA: TGTGCCAGCAGTCTTCCCCAGGGGGCTTCCTACGAGCAGTACTTC
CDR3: CASSLPQGASYEQYF

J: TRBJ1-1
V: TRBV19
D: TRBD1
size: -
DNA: TGTGCCAGTAGTATGATACAGGGGGCAGGGAACACTGAAGCTTTCTTT
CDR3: CASSMIQGAGNTEAFF

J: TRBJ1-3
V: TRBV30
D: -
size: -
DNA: TGTGCCTGGAGTGGTGGACAGAACTCTGGAAACACCATATATTTT
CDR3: CAWSGGQNSGNTIYF

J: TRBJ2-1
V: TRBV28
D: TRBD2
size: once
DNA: TGTGCCAGCAGTCGGACTAGCGGGAGGAGTTACAATGAGCAGTTCTTC
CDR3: CASSRTSGRSYNEQFF

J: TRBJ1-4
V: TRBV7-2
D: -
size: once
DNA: TGTGCCAGCAGCCCCCGGTTGGGGGGAGGTGAAAAACTGTTTTTT
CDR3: CASSPRLGGGEKLFF

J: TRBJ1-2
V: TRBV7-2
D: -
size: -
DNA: TGTGCCAGCAGCTCCCGGGACAATTATGGCTACACCTTC
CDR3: CASSSRDNYGYTF

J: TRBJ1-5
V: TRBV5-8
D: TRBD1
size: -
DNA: TGTGCCAGCAGCTCTGGGACAGGGACGAGCAATCAGCCCCAGCATTTT
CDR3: CASSSGTGTSNQPQHF

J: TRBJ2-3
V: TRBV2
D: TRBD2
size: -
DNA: TGTGCCAGCCGGACTAGCGGGGGGCGGGATACGCAGTATTTT
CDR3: CASRTSGGRDTQYF

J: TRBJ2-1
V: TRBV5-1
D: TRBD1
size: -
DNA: TGCGCCAGCAGCTTGGCTCCAGGGGGCTTTAAGGATGAGCAGTTCTTC
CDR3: CASSLAPGGFKDEQFF

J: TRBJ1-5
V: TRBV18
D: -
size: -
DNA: TGTGCCAGCTCACCAGGGGAGAGTCAGCCCCAGCATTTT
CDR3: CASSPGESQPQHF

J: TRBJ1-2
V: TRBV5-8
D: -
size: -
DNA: TGTGCCAGCAGCTTGGGTGGGAGACGGAGGGCTCTTTCTAACTATGGCTACACCTTC
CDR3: CASSLGGRRRALSNYGYTF

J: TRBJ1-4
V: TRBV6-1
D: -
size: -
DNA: TGTGCCAGCAGTGAAGTTGGGGGCGTAGTTGGAAAACTGTTTTTT
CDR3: CASSEVGGVVGKLFF

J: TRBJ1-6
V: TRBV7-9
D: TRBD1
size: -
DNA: TGTGCCAGCAGCTCGAAGACAGGGCACGGTTCACCCCTCCACTTT
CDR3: CASSSKTGHGSPLHF

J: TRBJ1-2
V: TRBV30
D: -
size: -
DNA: TGTGCCTGGACGGGGGGTTATGACTATGGCTACACCTTC
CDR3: CAWTGGYDYGYTF

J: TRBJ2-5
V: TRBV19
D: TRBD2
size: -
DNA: TGTGCCAGTAGTGCGGGAGGAGTAGAGACCCAGTACTTC
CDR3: CASSAGGVETQYF

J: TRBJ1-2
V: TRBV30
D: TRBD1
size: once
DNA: TGTGCTTCTACCGGGACAGGGGGAGTTCCTAACTATGGCTACACCTTC
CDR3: CASTGTGGVPNYGYTF

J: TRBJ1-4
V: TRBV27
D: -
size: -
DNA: TGTGCCAGCAGTCCGTCAGGGGCGAGGGATGAAAAACTGTTTTTT
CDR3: CASSPSGARDEKLFF

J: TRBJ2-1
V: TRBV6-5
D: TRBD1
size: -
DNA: TGTGCCAGCACCATGGACAGGGACATAGCGCAGTTCTTC
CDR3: CASTMDRDIAQFF

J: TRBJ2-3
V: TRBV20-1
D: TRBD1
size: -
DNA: TGCAGTGCTAGTACTCGGGACAGGGGGATCACAGATACGCAGTATTTT
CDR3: CSASTRDRGITDTQYF

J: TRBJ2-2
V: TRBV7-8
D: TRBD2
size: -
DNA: TGTGCCAGCAGTTCAGCGGGAGTGGGTGCCGGGGAGCTGTTTTTT
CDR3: CASSSAGVGAGELFF

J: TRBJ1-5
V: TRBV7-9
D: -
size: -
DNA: TGTGCCAGCACCTCTGAGGCGGGAGGCAATCAGCCCCAGCATTTT
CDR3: CASTSEAGGNQPQHF

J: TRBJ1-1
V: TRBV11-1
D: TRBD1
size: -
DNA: TGTGCCAGCAGCCTAATCGGACAGGGACCGGAAACTGAAGCTTTCTTT
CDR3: CASSLIGQGPETEAFF

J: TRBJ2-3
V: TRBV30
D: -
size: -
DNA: TGTGCCTGGAGTGTACGCGAATTTGCAGATACGCAGTATTTT
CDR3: CAWSVREFADTQYF

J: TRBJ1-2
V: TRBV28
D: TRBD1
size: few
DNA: TGTGCCAGCCTAACACAGGGGATTAACTATGGCTACACCTTC
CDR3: CASLTQGINYGYTF

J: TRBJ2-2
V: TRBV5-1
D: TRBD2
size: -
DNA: TGCGCCAGCAGCAATATAGCGGGAACGAACACCGGGGAGCTGTTTTTT
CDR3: CASSNIAGTNTGELFF

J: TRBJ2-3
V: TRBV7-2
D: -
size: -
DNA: TGTGCCAGCAGCTTGGGCCCGGCAGATACGCAGTATTTT
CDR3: CASSLGPADTQYF

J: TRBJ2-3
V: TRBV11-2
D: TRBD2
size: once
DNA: TGTGCCAGCAGCTTAGGGAGAGCGCGGGGGGTACGCACAGATACGCAGTATTTT
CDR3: CASSLGRARGVRTDTQYF

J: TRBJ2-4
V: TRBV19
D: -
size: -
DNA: TGTGCCAGTAGTACCGAGGGGGGGCATAAAAACATTCAGTACTTC
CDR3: CASSTEGGHKNIQYF

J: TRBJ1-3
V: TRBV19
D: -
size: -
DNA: TGTGCCAGTAGTACCGGACAGTTTTCCTCTGGAAACACCATATATTTT
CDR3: CASSTGQFSSGNTIYF

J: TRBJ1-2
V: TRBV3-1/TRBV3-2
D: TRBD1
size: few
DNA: TGTGCCAGCAGCCAAGGGACAGGGACGGCGCGTGGCTACACCTTC
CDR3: CASSQGTGTARGYTF

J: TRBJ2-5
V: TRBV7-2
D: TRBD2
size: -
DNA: TGTGCCAGCAGCTTAGCGCTAGCGGGAAGGCGGGAGACCCAGTACTTC
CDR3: CASSLALAGRRETQYF

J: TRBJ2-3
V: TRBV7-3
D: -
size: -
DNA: TGTGCCAGCAGCTTACTCACTAGCACAGATACGCAGTATTTT
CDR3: CASSLLTSTDTQYF

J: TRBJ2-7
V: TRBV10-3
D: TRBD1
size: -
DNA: TGTGCCATCAGTAACCCCGGGACAGGCTCTCGGGAGCAGTACTTC
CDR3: CAISNPGTGSREQYF